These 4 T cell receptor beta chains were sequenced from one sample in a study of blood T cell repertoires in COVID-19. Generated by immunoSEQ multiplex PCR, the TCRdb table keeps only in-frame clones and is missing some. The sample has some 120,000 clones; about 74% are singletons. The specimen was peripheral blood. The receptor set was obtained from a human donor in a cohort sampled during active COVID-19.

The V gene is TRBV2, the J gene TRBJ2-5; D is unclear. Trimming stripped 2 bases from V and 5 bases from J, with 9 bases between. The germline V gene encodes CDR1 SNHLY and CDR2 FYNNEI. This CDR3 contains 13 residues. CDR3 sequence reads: CASSEFRMETQYF. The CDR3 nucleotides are TGTGCCAGCAGTGAATTCAGGATGGAGACCCAGTACTTC.

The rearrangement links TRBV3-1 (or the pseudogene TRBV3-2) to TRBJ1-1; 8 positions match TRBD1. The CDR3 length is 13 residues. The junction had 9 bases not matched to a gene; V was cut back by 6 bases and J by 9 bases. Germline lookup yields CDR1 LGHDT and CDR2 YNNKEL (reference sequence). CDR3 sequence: CASSQVGQGKAFF. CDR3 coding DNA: TGTGCCAGCAGTCAGGTAGGACAGGGAAAAGCTTTCTTT.

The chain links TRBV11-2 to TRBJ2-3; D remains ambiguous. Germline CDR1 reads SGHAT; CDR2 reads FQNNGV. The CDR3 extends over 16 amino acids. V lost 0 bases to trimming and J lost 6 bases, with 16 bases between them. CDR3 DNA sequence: TGTGCCAGCAGCTTAGAAACTGTCTCCTCCCGGGATACGCAGTATTTT. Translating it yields CASSLETVSSRDTQYF.

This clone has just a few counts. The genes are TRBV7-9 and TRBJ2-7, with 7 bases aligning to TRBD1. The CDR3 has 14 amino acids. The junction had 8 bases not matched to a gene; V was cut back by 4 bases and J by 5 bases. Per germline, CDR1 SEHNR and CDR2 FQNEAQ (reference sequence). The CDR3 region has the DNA TGTGCCAGCAGCTCCGGGACAGTCCCTAACGAGCAGTACTTC. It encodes CASSSGTVPNEQYF.